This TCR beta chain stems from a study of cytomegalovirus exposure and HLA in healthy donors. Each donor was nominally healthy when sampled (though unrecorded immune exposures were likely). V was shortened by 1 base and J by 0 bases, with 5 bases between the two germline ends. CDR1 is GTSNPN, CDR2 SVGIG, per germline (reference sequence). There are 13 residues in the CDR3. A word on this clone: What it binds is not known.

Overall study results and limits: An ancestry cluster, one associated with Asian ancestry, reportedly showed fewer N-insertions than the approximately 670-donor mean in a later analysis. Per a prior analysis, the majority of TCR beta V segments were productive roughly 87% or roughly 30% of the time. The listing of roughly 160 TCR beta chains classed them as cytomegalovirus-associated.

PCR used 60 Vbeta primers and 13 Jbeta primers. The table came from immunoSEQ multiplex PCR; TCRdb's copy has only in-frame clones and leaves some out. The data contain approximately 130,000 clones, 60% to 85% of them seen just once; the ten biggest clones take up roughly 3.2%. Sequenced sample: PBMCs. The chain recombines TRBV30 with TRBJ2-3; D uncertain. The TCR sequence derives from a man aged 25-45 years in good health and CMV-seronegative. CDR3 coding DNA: TGTGCCTGGAGTGGGGCCAGCACAGATACGCAGTATTTT. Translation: CAWSGASTDTQYF.